The present T cell receptor beta chain was sequenced within a study of T cell repertoires in cytomegalovirus infection. TCRdb redid the calling of the reads with MiXCR, one entry per CDR3 protein. The data show 100,000 to 150,000 distinct CDR3 sequences, more than 20% seen once. Overall study results and limits: The cumulative frequency of public TCR beta families identified carriers of CMV plus the relevant HLA.

V was trimmed by 1 base and J by 5 bases, leaving 13 bases between them. Looked up from germline, CDR1 is SGHTA and CDR2 is FQGNSA. The CDR3 has 15 amino acids. This clonotype was detected many times. Its cognate antigen is unknown. The clonotype comes from a human donor in good health (CMV status not recorded). Some clones in this sample may be carry-over from other donors' samples. The sample consisted of PBMCs, sequenced either directly or after in vitro stimulation (not recorded which). The chain uses TRBV7-2 and TRBJ2-3; D not certain. For the CDR3, the DNA is TGTGCCAGCAGCTTAGTTCCTAGAGGTGTAGATACGCAGTATTTT. It codes for CASSLVPRGVDTQYF.